A single sample is the source of the 20 T cell receptor beta chains below, sequenced in a study of T cell responses to AZD1222 COVID-19 vaccine. The method was immunoSEQ multiplex PCR; TCRdb's version includes in-frame clones alone and lacks a portion of them. The sample lists 95,000 to 150,000 clones, more than 80% occurring once. The material sequenced was peripheral blood, taken on day 0 of AZD1222 vaccination. The receptors here all came from an adult in good health.

The chain links TRBV6-5 to TRBJ2-2; D is undetermined. V lost 8 bases, J lost 3 bases, and 10 bases lay in between. The CDR3 length is 13 residues. Per the germline V gene, CDR1 is MNHEY and CDR2 is SVGAGI. Written as DNA, the CDR3 is TGTGCCAGCCCCCTCCCGTACACCGGGGAGCTGTTTTTT. Translating gives CASPLPYTGELFF.

This clone came up a few times. This chain connects TRBV6-1 to TRBJ1-5; no definite D call. CDR1 MNHNS and CDR2 SASEGT come from the germline V gene. Trimming cost V 3 bases and J 0 bases, with 3 bases left between them. CDR3 length: 13 residues. The CDR3 loop is CASSDNSNQPQHF. CDR3 DNA: TGTGCCAGCAGTGACAATAGCAATCAGCCCCAGCATTTT.

This clone was seen a few times. In DNA form, the CDR3 reads TGTGCCTGGACCCCGGAGGGACAGGGGGCCTACACCTTC. This codes for CAWTPEGQGAYTF. The chain is built from TRBV30 and TRBJ1-2, with 12 bases that match TRBD1. This CDR3 has 13 residues. The J segment lost 10 bases and the V segment lost 4 bases, leaving 7 bases of the junction unmatched. Germline V CDR1 and CDR2: GTSNPN, SVGIG (reference sequence).

V is TRBV5-8 and J is TRBJ1-6; 7 bases are shared with TRBD1. Trimming removed 0 bases from V and 7 bases from J; junction bases left unmatched: 4. The CDR3 is 15 amino acids. Germline CDR1 and CDR2: SGHTS and YDEGEE. The CDR3 protein is CASSLAGGKNSPLHF. CDR3 nucleotide sequence: TGTGCCAGCAGCTTGGCAGGGGGTAAAAATTCACCCCTCCACTTT. Complete variable domain (other parts from reference TRBV5-8 and TRBJ1-6): EAGVTQSPTHLIKTRGQQATLRCSPISGHTSVYWYQQALGLGLQFLLWYDEGEERNRGNFPPRFSGRQFPNYSSELNVNALELEDSALYLCASSLAGGKNSPLHFGNGTRLTVT.

This chain connects TRBV3-1 (or the pseudogene TRBV3-2) to TRBJ2-7; 10 bases line up with TRBD1. Germline CDR1 is LGHDT and CDR2 is YNNKEL (reference sequence). Trimming removed 0 bases from V and 4 bases from J; junction bases left unmatched: 9. This CDR3 has 17 residues. This chain's CDR3 is CASSQDIRDRGAYEQYF. The CDR3 nucleotides are TGTGCCAGCAGCCAAGATATCCGGGACAGGGGTGCGTACGAGCAGTACTTC.

This chain uses TRBV7-9 with TRBJ1-1, with unresolved D. CDR1 and CDR2 (germline): SEHNR, FQNEAQ (reference sequence). The germline V and J ends were trimmed by 2 bases and 5 bases, with 12 bases remaining between them. The CDR3 consists of 14 residues. As DNA, the CDR3 is TGTGCCAGCAGCTTAAGGGTGGTGGATACTGAAGCTTTCTTT. Translation: CASSLRVVDTEAFF. Combining the CDR3 with reference TRBV7-9 and TRBJ1-1 gives the whole variable domain DTGVSQNPRHKITKRGQNVTFRCDPISEHNRLYWYRQTLGQGPEFLTYFQNEAQLEKSRLLSDRFSAERPKGSFSTLEIQRTEQGDSAMYLCASSLRVVDTEAFFGQGTRLTVV.

This clone was observed a handful of times. The chain couples TRBV14 to TRBJ1-1; the D is unclear. CDR3 length: 13 residues. Germline assignment: CDR1 SGHDN and CDR2 FVKESK. V lost 4 bases and J 1 base, leaving 7 bases between the germline ends. The CDR3, as DNA: TGTGCCAGCAGCCCGACATGGAACACTGAAGCTTTCTTT. Amino acids: CASSPTWNTEAFF. Based on the CDR3 plus reference TRBV14 and TRBJ1-1, the full variable domain is EAGVTQFPSHSVIEKGQTVTLRCDPISGHDNLYWYRRVMGKEIKFLLHFVKESKQDESGMPNNRFLAERTGGTYSTLKVQPAELEDSGVYFCASSPTWNTEAFFGQGTRLTVV.

The chain links TRBV30 to TRBJ1-5; D is unclear. V was pared by 3 bases and J by 4 bases, with 10 bases between. Germline V gene data show CDR1 as GTSNPN and CDR2 as SVGIG (reference sequence). CDR3 length equals 13 residues. CDR3 amino acids: CAWSTRENQPQHF. For the CDR3, the DNA is TGTGCCTGGAGCACCCGGGAAAATCAGCCCCAGCATTTT.

J is TRBJ2-7 and V is TRBV14; D remains unclear. This CDR3 has 14 amino acids. Germline V gene data show CDR1 as SGHDN and CDR2 as FVKESK. The V end was cut by 4 bases, the J end by 2 bases, with 12 bases between. This chain's CDR3 is CASSRLTDPYEQYF. CDR3 bases: TGTGCCAGCAGCCGCCTTACAGACCCCTACGAGCAGTACTTC.

The rearrangement links TRBV28 to TRBJ2-2; D gene uncertain. The germline V gene has CDR1 MDHEN and CDR2 SYDVKM. The CDR3 loop spans 13 amino acids. V was clipped by 4 bases and J by 5 bases, with 8 bases between them. The CDR3 bases are TGTGCCAGCAGTTGGGAAGTGACCGGGGAGCTGTTTTTT. Encoded protein: CASSWEVTGELFF. Using reference TRBV28 and TRBJ2-2 for the parts outside the CDR3, the full variable domain is DVKVTQSSRYLVKRTGEKVFLECVQDMDHENMFWYRQDPGLGLRLIYFSYDVKMKEKGDIPEGYSVSREKKERFSLILESASTNQTSMYLCASSWEVTGELFFGEGSRLTVL.

The chain uses TRBV18 and TRBJ2-3; 10 bases align to TRBD2. Trimming took 6 bases from V and 1 from J; bases not matched to a gene: 4. The length of the CDR3 is 15 residues. Per the germline V gene, CDR1 is KGHSH and CDR2 is LQKENI. CDR3 sequence reads: CASSSGTSGTDTQYF. CDR3 sequence (DNA): TGTGCCAGCTCGTCCGGGACTAGCGGCACAGATACGCAGTATTTT.

This rearrangement joins TRBV5-4 to TRBJ2-1; TRBD2 agrees at 8 bases. J was trimmed by 4 bases and V by 0 bases; bases with no gene match: 15. The CDR3 length is 19 residues. The germline V gene encodes CDR1 SGHNT and CDR2 YYREEE (reference sequence). This CDR3 reads CASSLGGSGAPPSYNEQFF. The DNA of the CDR3 is TGTGCCAGCAGCTTGGGTGGTAGCGGGGCACCCCCTTCTTACAATGAGCAGTTCTTC.

The rearrangement uses TRBV28 and TRBJ1-1; 9 nucleotides line up with TRBD1. Trimming took 2 bases from V and 4 from J; bases not matched to a gene: 5. The CDR3 sequence is 15 residues long. The germline V gene encodes CDR1 MDHEN and CDR2 SYDVKM. The CDR3 bases are TGTGCCAGCAGTTTACCAGGGACAGGGACCACTGAAGCTTTCTTT. Its translation: CASSLPGTGTTEAFF.

This chain links TRBV10-3 with TRBJ1-6; weak D call: TRBD1 (6 bases). Trimming took off 0 bases at V and 7 bases at J, with 10 bases between the two ends. CDR1 and CDR2 from the germline V gene are ENHRY and SYGVKD. This CDR3 has 15 amino acids. The CDR3 loop reads CAISESGHSNSPLHF. The CDR3 nucleotides are TGTGCCATCAGTGAGTCGGGACACTCCAATTCACCCCTCCACTTT.

The gene calls are TRBV6-5 and TRBJ1-3; D gene uncertain. The CDR3 is 11 amino acids. The germline gives CDR1 MNHEY, CDR2 SVGAGI. Trimming pared 8 bases from V and 2 bases from J, leaving 4 bases between. The CDR3 nucleotides read TGTGCCAGCTGGGCTGGAAACACCATATATTTT. Protein: CASWAGNTIYF.

This chain joins TRBV2 and TRBJ2-1, with TRBD1 as a possible D gene (6 bases). Germline CDR1 reads SNHLY; CDR2 reads FYNNEI. Trimming left V 7 bases short and J 1 base short, with 11 bases between. The CDR3 spans 14 residues. The CDR3 DNA reads as TGTGCCAGCACCGAGGGGGAGTCCTACAATGAGCAGTTCTTC. Residues: CASTEGESYNEQFF.

This sequence joins TRBV11-2 and TRBJ2-1; the match to TRBD2 covers 14 bases. Trimming took 5 bases from V and 1 from J; bases not matched to a gene: 10. The CDR3 totals 19 residues. CDR1 SGHAT and CDR2 FQNNGV come from the germline V gene. For the CDR3, the DNA is TGTGCCAGCAGCCCCAGACTAGCGGGAGGGCTAGGGTCCTACAATGAGCAGTTCTTC. Translation: CASSPRLAGGLGSYNEQFF.

The chain carries TRBV5-1 and TRBJ1-6; TRBD1 is a possible D gene (5 bases). V was trimmed by 2 bases and J by 4 bases, leaving 7 bases between them. The germline gives CDR1 SGHRS, CDR2 YFSETQ. The length of the CDR3 is 14 residues. In DNA form, the CDR3 reads TGCGCCAGCAGCTTTGACAGATATAATTCACCCCTCCACTTT. This codes for CASSFDRYNSPLHF.

The chain employs TRBV4-2 and TRBJ2-6; D may correspond to TRBD1 or TRBD2 (5 bases each). The CDR3 contains 18 residues. Per the germline V gene, CDR1 is LGHNA and CDR2 is YNFKEQ. The V gene lost 0 bases and the J gene lost 0 bases, with 12 bases spanning the gap. CDR3 sequence (DNA): TGTGCCAGCAGCCAAGAGGGTACGGGGCGCTCTGGGGCCAACGTCCTGACTTTC. Its translation: CASSQEGTGRSGANVLTF.

This chain connects TRBV5-6 to TRBJ1-1; tentative D call: TRBD1 (5 bases). With 4 bases removed from V and 4 bases from J, the gap between germline ends came to 17 bases. Looked up from germline, CDR1 is SGHDT and CDR2 is YYEEEE. CDR3 length: 15 residues. The CDR3 region is CASSLLAGVGTEAFF. The CDR3, as DNA: TGTGCCAGCAGCCTCCTGGCGGGGGTGGGCACTGAAGCTTTCTTT.